These T cell receptor beta chains were read from a single sample in a study of T cells in tuberculosis. Method: immunoSEQ multiplex PCR; TCRdb's copy keeps in-frame clones and lacks some. The table records tens of thousands of clones, 85% to 95% of them present only once. Input material: PBMCs. These receptors all stem from a donor aged 5-35 years with latent tuberculosis or without tuberculosis infection. Some clones in this sample may be carry-over from other donors' samples. CDR3s include the opening cysteine and the closing phenylalanine or tryptophan. The order of the fields is V gene, D gene, J gene, clone size, CDR3 protein, CDR3 DNA. The D gene is left open where the match is weak. Clone sizes are given selectively: once, few, many, or a class where the clone is expanded.

TRBV5-1	-	TRBJ1-4	-	CASSKTDIATNEKLFF	TGCGCCAGCTCGAAGACAGATATTGCAACTAATGAAAAACTGTTTTTT
TRBV6-1	-	TRBJ1-2	-	CASSERATVALPGGYTF	TGTGCCAGCAGTGAAAGAGCGACAGTCGCCCTGCCGGGTGGCTACACCTTC
TRBV7-9	-	TRBJ1-2	-	CASSLASGGSYGYTF	TGTGCCAGCAGCTTAGCGTCCGGGGGAAGCTATGGCTACACCTTC
TRBV5-6	-	TRBJ1-1	-	CASSSPAAHGITEAFF	TGTGCCAGCAGCTCGCCGGCGGCTCACGGGATCACTGAAGCTTTCTTT
TRBV5-1	-	TRBJ1-1	once	CASSFSQGRNTEAFF	TGCGCCAGCAGCTTTTCTCAGGGAAGGAACACTGAAGCTTTCTTT
TRBV12-5	TRBD2	TRBJ2-5	few	CASGLKLAEETQYF	TGTGCTAGTGGTTTGAAACTAGCGGAAGAGACCCAGTACTTC
TRBV4-1	TRBD2	TRBJ2-1	-	CASSPWTSGNNEQFF	TGCGCCAGCAGCCCTTGGACTAGCGGGAACAATGAGCAGTTCTTC
TRBV6-1	TRBD1	TRBJ1-3	-	CASSEYMTGAISGNTIYF	TGTGCCAGCAGTGAATATATGACAGGGGCTATATCTGGAAACACCATATATTTT
TRBV6-5	-	TRBJ2-3	-	CASSIGDTQYF	TGTGCCAGCAGCATCGGAGATACGCAGTATTTT
TRBV28	-	TRBJ1-1	once	CASSTFTGGLGEAFF	TGTGCCAGCTCCACCTTTACGGGGGGATTGGGGGAAGCTTTCTTT
TRBV5-6	TRBD1	TRBJ2-1	-	CASSLDRTGGDEQFF	TGTGCCAGCAGCTTGGATCGGACAGGGGGGGATGAGCAGTTCTTC
TRBV7-8	-	TRBJ1-2	few	CASSLGRDTSYGYTF	TGTGCCAGCAGCTTGGGCCGGGACACCTCCTATGGCTACACCTTC
TRBV28	TRBD2	TRBJ2-7	-	CASTPLRAGVNEQYF	TGTGCCAGCACCCCCCTGCGTGCGGGAGTGAACGAGCAGTACTTC
TRBV2	-	TRBJ1-1	-	CASRKNSLMNTEAFF	TGTGCCAGCAGGAAAAACAGCTTAATGAACACTGAAGCTTTCTTT
TRBV23-1	TRBD2	TRBJ2-7	-	CASSNILAGACEQYF	TGCGCCAGCAGCAATATACTAGCGGGAGCCTGCGAGCAGTACTTC
TRBV7-6	TRBD2	TRBJ2-7	once	CASSLTSGSSYEQYF	TGTGCCAGCAGCCTCACTAGCGGTAGCTCCTACGAGCAGTACTTC
TRBV4-1	TRBD1	TRBJ1-3	-	CASSLSGTGLLLAGNTIYF	TGCGCCAGCAGCCTTTCCGGGACAGGGTTATTGCTGGCTGGAAACACCATATATTTT
TRBV14	-	TRBJ1-1	-	CASSQRDWVNTEAFF	TGTGCCAGCAGCCAGAGGGACTGGGTGAACACTGAAGCTTTCTTT
TRBV7-8	TRBD1	TRBJ1-3	once	CASSFQTGAISGNTIYF	TGTGCCAGCAGCTTTCAGACAGGGGCCATCTCTGGAAACACCATATATTTT
TRBV2	-	TRBJ1-1	-	CATQMGSANTEAFF	TGTGCCACGCAAATGGGCTCAGCGAACACTGAAGCTTTCTTT
TRBV6-6	TRBD1	TRBJ2-7	-	CASSPGQGSYEQYF	TGTGCCAGCAGTCCGGGACAGGGATCCTACGAGCAGTACTTC
TRBV5-1	-	TRBJ2-7	-	CASNALGVAETYEQYF	TGCGCCAGCAACGCCCTGGGGGTAGCGGAAACCTACGAGCAGTACTTC
TRBV19	-	TRBJ2-5	-	CASSISQTGQETQYF	TGTGCCAGTAGTATCAGCCAGACAGGACAAGAGACCCAGTACTTC
TRBV5-4	-	TRBJ1-2	-	CASSPGEGEDYGYTF	TGTGCCAGCAGCCCTGGAGAGGGCGAAGACTATGGCTACACCTTC
TRBV28	-	TRBJ1-4	once	CASSFPRDNEKLFF	TGTGCCAGCAGTTTCCCCAGGGATAATGAAAAACTGTTTTTT
TRBV6-6	TRBD1	TRBJ1-1	-	CASSYGQGGTEAFF	TGTGCCAGCAGTTACGGACAGGGCGGCACTGAAGCTTTCTTT
TRBV7-8	-	TRBJ2-7	-	CASSAEGQNYEQYF	TGTGCCAGCAGCGCGGAGGGACAGAACTACGAGCAGTACTTC
TRBV9	TRBD1	TRBJ1-2	-	CASSTRTGSDGYTF	TGTGCCAGCAGCACACGGACAGGGTCGGATGGCTACACCTTC
TRBV10-3	-	TRBJ1-5	-	CAISERSSGNQPQHF	TGTGCCATCAGTGAACGGAGTTCGGGCAATCAGCCCCAGCATTTT
TRBV7-9	TRBD1	TRBJ1-2	-	CASRLAGTDGYTF	TGTGCCAGCAGGTTAGCCGGGACAGATGGCTACACCTTC
TRBV6-6	TRBD1	TRBJ1-2	-	CASSSGQGSYYGYTF	TGTGCCAGCAGTTCTGGACAGGGATCATACTATGGCTACACCTTC
TRBV30	-	TRBJ1-1	-	CAWSVQGLGAEAFF	TGTGCCTGGAGTGTTCAGGGGTTAGGGGCTGAAGCTTTCTTT
TRBV14	-	TRBJ2-1	-	CASSQGARQGSSYNEQFF	TGTGCCAGCAGCCAAGGGGCGCGGCAGGGCAGCTCCTACAATGAGCAGTTCTTC
TRBV18	-	TRBJ2-7	-	CASSSQILGGGPGEQYF	TGTGCCAGCTCATCTCAGATACTAGGGGGAGGGCCGGGAGAGCAGTACTTC
TRBV18	TRBD1	TRBJ2-7	-	CASSPSGRGLGYEQYF	TGTGCCAGCTCACCAAGCGGCAGGGGGTTGGGTTACGAGCAGTACTTC
TRBV29-1	-	TRBJ2-3	-	CSVDRADPDTQYF	TGCAGCGTTGATCGCGCCGATCCAGATACGCAGTATTTT
TRBV7-9	-	TRBJ2-7	-	CASSFLPLGSYEQYF	TGTGCCAGCAGCTTTCTGCCCCTCGGCTCCTACGAGCAGTACTTC
TRBV28	TRBD1	TRBJ1-1	-	CATDRGKTEAFF	TGTGCCACTGACAGGGGGAAAACTGAAGCTTTCTTT
TRBV9	-	TRBJ2-3	-	CASSVGSSRDITDTQYF	TGTGCCAGCAGCGTAGGGTCTAGCCGGGATATCACAGATACGCAGTATTTT
TRBV23-1	TRBD1	TRBJ1-2	-	CASSREQGAMGYGYTF	TGCGCCAGCAGTCGAGAACAGGGGGCAATGGGCTATGGCTACACCTTC
TRBV27	-	TRBJ1-1	-	CASRTGILDTEAFF	TGTGCCAGCAGAACAGGGATTTTAGACACTGAAGCTTTCTTT
TRBV7-2	TRBD1	TRBJ2-7	-	CASSIRDRPSYEQYF	TGTGCCAGCAGCATCCGGGACAGGCCGTCCTACGAGCAGTACTTC
TRBV13	TRBD1	TRBJ1-2	-	CASSLGQGAVSYGYTF	TGTGCCAGCAGCTTAGGACAGGGGGCCGTCAGTTATGGCTACACCTTC
TRBV7-6	-	TRBJ1-1	-	CASSLGDGGNTEAFF	TGTGCCAGCAGCTTAGGGGACGGGGGGAACACTGAAGCTTTCTTT
TRBV10-3	TRBD1	TRBJ1-2	-	CAISEAGGNYGYTF	TGTGCCATCAGTGAGGCAGGGGGGAACTATGGCTACACCTTC
TRBV27	-	TRBJ1-2	-	CASSTVNFYGYTF	TGTGCCAGCAGCACGGTCAACTTCTATGGCTACACCTTC
TRBV14	-	TRBJ2-1	-	CASSPNLVVRGNEQFF	TGTGCCAGCAGCCCGAACCTAGTTGTCCGAGGCAATGAGCAGTTCTTC
TRBV2	-	TRBJ2-3	-	CASSEAQYTTSTDTQYF	TGTGCCAGCAGTGAGGCGCAGTACACTACTAGCACAGATACGCAGTATTTT
TRBV10-3	-	TRBJ1-2	medium-sized	CAISETSPPNYGYTF	TGTGCCATCAGTGAAACATCACCACCTAACTATGGCTACACCTTC
TRBV13	-	TRBJ2-1	-	CASSHGQRYVDEQFF	TGTGCCAGCAGCCACGGACAAAGGTACGTCGATGAGCAGTTCTTC
TRBV6-5	TRBD2	TRBJ2-7	-	CASSYGGGPPYEQYF	TGTGCCAGCAGTTACGGCGGGGGACCCCCCTACGAGCAGTACTTC
TRBV5-1	-	TRBJ2-2	once	CASSFLTANTGELFF	TGCGCCAGCAGCTTCCTCACAGCGAACACCGGGGAGCTGTTTTTT
TRBV6-1	-	TRBJ1-5	-	CASSEGAEGGQPQHF	TGTGCCAGCAGTGAAGGGGCGGAAGGAGGTCAGCCCCAGCATTTT
TRBV27	-	TRBJ2-5	-	CASAEGVRETQYF	TGTGCCTCTGCGGAAGGGGTCAGGGAGACCCAGTACTTC
TRBV27	-	TRBJ1-2	-	CASSLRVSGYGYTF	TGTGCCAGCAGTTTACGGGTCAGCGGCTATGGCTACACCTTC
TRBV9	-	TRBJ2-7	-	CASSARGMEQYF	TGTGCCAGCAGCGCCCGGGGAATGGAGCAGTACTTC
TRBV13	-	TRBJ1-3	-	CASSPSEGPGNTIYF	TGTGCCAGCAGCCCGTCGGAGGGGCCTGGAAACACCATATATTTT
TRBV28	TRBD2	TRBJ2-3	-	CASMAGILAGLDTQYF	TGTGCCAGCATGGCGGGTATACTAGCGGGATTAGATACGCAGTATTTT
TRBV5-1	-	TRBJ2-7	once	CASSDKGTYEQYF	TGCGCCAGCAGTGACAAGGGGACCTACGAGCAGTACTTC
TRBV11-2	TRBD2	TRBJ2-7	once	CASSLTSGTYEQYF	TGTGCCAGCAGCTTGACTAGCGGGACCTACGAGCAGTACTTC